This section outlines one T cell receptor (beta chain) sequence together with its context. The antigen is undetermined. Per the original methods: Owing to the provision of junction-only sequences devoid of quality scores by immunoSEQ, filtering differed. Data came from immunoSEQ multiplex PCR; TCRdb stores just in-frame clones and leaves some out. V and J calls and clone size are those listed in that table; D and trimming were worked out from the DNA. The sample contains about 690,000 clones, roughly 87% of which appear only once. The data originate from a study of shared clonotypes between healthy human individuals. Study-level findings and limits: A reduction in generation probabilities was seen for non-shared clonotypes relative to those shared by all four donors. Estimated richness was generally greater in naive than memory subsets.

There are 13 residues in the CDR3. V was shortened by 5 bases and J by 3 bases, with 11 bases between the two germline ends. CDR1 is SGHAT and CDR2 is FQNNGV in the germline V gene. The specimen was memory CD8+ T cells from PBMCs. The subset was: CD45RO+ cells pooled with CCR7-negative TemRA cells. V and J are TRBV11-2 and TRBJ2-7; tentative D call: TRBD2 (6 bases). The TCR originated in a man between 18 and 29 years old in good health. Some clones in this sample may be carry-over from other donors' samples. The CDR3 reads CASSTMGLYEQYF. CDR3 DNA: TGTGCCAGCAGCACCATGGGACTCTACGAGCAGTACTTC.